The T cell receptor (beta chain) under discussion was sequenced for a study of blood T cell repertoires in COVID-19. Using immunoSEQ multiplex PCR, the repertoire was profiled, and TCRdb retains in-frame clones only, with some absent. The sample consists of 200,000 to 250,000 clones, more than 75% of them appearing once. CDR1 and CDR2 (germline): MDHEN, SYDVKM. The CDR3 runs to 15 residues. The ends lost 6 bases at V and 3 bases at J; junction bases unmatched: 10. Sequenced input: peripheral blood. The rearrangement joins TRBV28 to TRBJ1-1; 7 nucleotides line up with TRBD1. This TCR was sampled from a man aged 50 to 60 who had recovered from COVID-19. CDR3 sequence: CASRPTGVVDTEAFF. Written as DNA, the CDR3 is TGTGCCAGCAGACCTACAGGGGTTGTAGACACTGAAGCTTTCTTT.